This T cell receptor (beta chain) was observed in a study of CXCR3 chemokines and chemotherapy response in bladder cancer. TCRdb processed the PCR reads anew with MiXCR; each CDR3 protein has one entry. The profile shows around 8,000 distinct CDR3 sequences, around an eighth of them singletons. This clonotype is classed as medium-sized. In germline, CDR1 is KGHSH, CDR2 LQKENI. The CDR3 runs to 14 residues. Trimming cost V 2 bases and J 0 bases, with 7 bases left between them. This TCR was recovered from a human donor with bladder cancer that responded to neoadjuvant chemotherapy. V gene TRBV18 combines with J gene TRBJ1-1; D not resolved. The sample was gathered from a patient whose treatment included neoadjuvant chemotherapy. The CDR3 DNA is TGTGCCAGCTCACCATCGGGTATGAACACTGAAGCTTTCTTT. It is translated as CASSPSGMNTEAFF.